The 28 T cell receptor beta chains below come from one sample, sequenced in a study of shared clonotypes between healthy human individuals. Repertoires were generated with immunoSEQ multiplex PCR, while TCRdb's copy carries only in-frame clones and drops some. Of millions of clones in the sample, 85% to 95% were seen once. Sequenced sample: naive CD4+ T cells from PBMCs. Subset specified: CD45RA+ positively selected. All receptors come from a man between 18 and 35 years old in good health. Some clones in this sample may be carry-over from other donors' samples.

This CDR3 is CASSPQTGEAFF. DNA of the CDR3: TGTGCCAGCAGTCCCCAGACAGGGGAAGCTTTCTTT. V is TRBV6-1 and J is TRBJ1-1, with 7 nucleotides matching TRBD1. There are 12 residues in the CDR3. Germline V gene lookup returns CDR1 MNHNS and CDR2 SASEGT. V lost 5 bases, J lost 8 bases, and 5 bases stayed unmatched.

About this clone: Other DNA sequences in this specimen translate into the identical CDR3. DNA of the CDR3: TGTGCCAGCAGTTTATTAGCCTACGAGCAGTACTTC. The encoded protein is CASSLLAYEQYF. The chain carries TRBV28 and TRBJ2-7; D not resolved. The CDR3 sequence is 12 residues long. Trimming removed 1 base from V and 2 bases from J, with 3 bases in between. Germline V gives CDR1 MDHEN, CDR2 SYDVKM.

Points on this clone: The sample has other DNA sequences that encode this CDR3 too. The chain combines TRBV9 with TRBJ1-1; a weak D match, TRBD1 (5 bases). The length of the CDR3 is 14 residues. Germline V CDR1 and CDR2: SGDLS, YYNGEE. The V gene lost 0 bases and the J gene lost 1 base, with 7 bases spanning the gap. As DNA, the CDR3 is TGTGCCAGCAGCGTAGGCGGACAGAACACTGAAGCTTTCTTT. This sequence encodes CASSVGGQNTEAFF.

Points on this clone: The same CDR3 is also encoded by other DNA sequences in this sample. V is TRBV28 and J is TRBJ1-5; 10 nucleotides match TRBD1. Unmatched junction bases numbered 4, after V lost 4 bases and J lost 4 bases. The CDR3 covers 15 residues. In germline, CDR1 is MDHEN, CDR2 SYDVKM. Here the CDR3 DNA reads TGTGCCAGCAGTTCCCCGGGACAGGGGAATCAGCCCCAGCATTTT. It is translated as CASSSPGQGNQPQHF.

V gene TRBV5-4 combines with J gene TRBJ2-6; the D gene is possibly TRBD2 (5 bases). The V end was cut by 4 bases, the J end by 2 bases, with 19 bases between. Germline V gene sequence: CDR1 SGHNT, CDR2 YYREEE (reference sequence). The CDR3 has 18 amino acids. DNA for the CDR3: TGTGCCAGCAGCGCTATTGGACTTAGCGAGGCTGGGGCCAACGTCCTGACTTTC. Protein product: CASSAIGLSEAGANVLTF.

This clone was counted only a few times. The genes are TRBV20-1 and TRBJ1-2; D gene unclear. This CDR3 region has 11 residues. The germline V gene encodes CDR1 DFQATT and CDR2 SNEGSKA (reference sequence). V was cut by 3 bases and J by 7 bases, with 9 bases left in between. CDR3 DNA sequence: TGCAGTGCTAGGCCAGAGCGTGGCTACACCTTC. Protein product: CSARPERGYTF.

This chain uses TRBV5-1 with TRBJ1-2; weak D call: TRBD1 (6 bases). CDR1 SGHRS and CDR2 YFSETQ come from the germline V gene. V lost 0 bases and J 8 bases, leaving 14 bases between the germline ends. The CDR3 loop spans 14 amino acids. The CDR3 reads CASSLDRAREGYTF. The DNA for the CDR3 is TGCGCCAGCAGCTTGGACAGGGCTCGTGAGGGCTACACCTTC.

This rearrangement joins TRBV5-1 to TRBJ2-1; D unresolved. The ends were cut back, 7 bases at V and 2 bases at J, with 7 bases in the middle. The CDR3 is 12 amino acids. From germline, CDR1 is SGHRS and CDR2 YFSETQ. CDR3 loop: CASGGTYNEQFF. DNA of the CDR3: TGCGCCAGCGGTGGGACCTACAATGAGCAGTTCTTC. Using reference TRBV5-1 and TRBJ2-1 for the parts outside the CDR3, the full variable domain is KAGVTQTPRYLIKTRGQQVTLSCSPISGHRSVSWYQQTPGQGLQFLFEYFSETQRNKGNFPGRFSGRQFSNSRSEMNVSTLELGDSALYLCASGGTYNEQFFGPGTRLTVL.

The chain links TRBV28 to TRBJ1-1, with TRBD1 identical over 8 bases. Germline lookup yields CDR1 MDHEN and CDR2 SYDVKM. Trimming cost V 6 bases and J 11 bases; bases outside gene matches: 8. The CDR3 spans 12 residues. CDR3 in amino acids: CASSTRQGLAFF. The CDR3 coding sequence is TGTGCCAGCAGCACCCGACAGGGGTTGGCTTTCTTT.

CDR3 nucleotide sequence: TGTGCCAGCACTGTGACCGGGACAGCCTTGTACGAGCAGTACTTC. This encodes CASTVTGTALYEQYF. V usage is TRBV7-2 and J usage is TRBJ2-7; 7 bases agree with TRBD1. V trimming: 7 bases; J trimming: 4 bases; junction bases outside the gene matches: 13. The CDR3 contains 15 residues. CDR1 is SGHTA, CDR2 FQGNSA, per germline.

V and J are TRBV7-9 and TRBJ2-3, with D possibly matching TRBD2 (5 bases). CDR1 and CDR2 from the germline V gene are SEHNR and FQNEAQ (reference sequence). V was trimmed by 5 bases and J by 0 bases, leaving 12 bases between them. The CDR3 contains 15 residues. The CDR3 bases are TGTGCCAGCAGCCGAGGGCTGACAAGCACAGATACGCAGTATTTT. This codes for CASSRGLTSTDTQYF. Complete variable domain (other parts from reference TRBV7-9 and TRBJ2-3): DTGVSQNPRHKITKRGQNVTFRCDPISEHNRLYWYRQTLGQGPEFLTYFQNEAQLEKSRLLSDRFSAERPKGSFSTLEIQRTEQGDSAMYLCASSRGLTSTDTQYFGPGTRLTVL.

The CDR3 nucleotides read TGTGCCAGCAGTGAAGCGCGGGGGCGTACGGAGACCCAGTACTTC. Translating gives CASSEARGRTETQYF. J is TRBJ2-5 and V is TRBV6-1; TRBD2 is a possible D gene (7 bases). The V gene lost 0 bases and the J gene lost 5 bases, with 13 bases spanning the gap. From germline, CDR1 is MNHNS and CDR2 SASEGT. The CDR3 covers 15 residues.

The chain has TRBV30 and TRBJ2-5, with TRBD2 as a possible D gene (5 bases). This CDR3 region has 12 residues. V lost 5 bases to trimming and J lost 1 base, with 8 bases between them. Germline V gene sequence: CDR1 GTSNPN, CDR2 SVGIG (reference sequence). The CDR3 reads CAWERFQETQYF. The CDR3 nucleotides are TGTGCCTGGGAGCGGTTCCAAGAGACCCAGTACTTC.

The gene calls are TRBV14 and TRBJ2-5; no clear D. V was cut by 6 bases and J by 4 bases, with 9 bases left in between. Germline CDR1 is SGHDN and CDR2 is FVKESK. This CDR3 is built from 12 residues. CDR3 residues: CASRSDGETQYF. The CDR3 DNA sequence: TGTGCCAGCAGGTCGGACGGAGAGACCCAGTACTTC.

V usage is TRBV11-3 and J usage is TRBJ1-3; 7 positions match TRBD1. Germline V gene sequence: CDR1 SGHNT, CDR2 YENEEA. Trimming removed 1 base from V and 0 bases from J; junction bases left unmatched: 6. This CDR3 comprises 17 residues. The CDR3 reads CASSLGRGQSSGNTIYF. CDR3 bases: TGTGCCAGCAGCTTAGGCCGGGGACAGAGCTCTGGAAACACCATATATTTT.

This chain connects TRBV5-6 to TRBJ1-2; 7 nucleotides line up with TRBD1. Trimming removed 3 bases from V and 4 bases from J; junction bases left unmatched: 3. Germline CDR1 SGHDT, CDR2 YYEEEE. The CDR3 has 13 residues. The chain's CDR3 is CASSSDRVYGYTF. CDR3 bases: TGTGCCAGCAGCTCTGACAGGGTCTATGGCTACACCTTC.

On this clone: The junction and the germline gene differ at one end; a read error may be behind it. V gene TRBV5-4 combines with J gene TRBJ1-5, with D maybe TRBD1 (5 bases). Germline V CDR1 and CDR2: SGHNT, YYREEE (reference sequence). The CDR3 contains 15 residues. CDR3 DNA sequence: TGTGCCAGCAGCTTGTGGGGGTTGAGCAATCAGTCCCAGCATTTT. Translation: CASSLWGLSNQSQHF.

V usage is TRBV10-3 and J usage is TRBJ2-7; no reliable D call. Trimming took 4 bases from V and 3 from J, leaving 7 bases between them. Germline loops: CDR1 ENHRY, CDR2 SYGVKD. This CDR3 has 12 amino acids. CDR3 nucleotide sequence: TGTGCCATCAGTGGGGCAGACTACGAGCAGTACTTC. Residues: CAISGADYEQYF.

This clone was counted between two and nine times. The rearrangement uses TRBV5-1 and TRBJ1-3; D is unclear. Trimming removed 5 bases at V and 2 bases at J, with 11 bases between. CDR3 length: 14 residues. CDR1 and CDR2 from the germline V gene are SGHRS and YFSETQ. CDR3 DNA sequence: TGCGCCAGCAGTTTACCCGACGCTGGAAACACCATATATTTT. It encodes CASSLPDAGNTIYF.

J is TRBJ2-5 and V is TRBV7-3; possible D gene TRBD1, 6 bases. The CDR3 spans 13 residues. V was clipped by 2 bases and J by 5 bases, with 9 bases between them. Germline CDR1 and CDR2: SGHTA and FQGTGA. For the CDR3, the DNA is TGTGCCAGCAGCTTAGACAGGTTGGAGACCCAGTACTTC. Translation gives CASSLDRLETQYF.

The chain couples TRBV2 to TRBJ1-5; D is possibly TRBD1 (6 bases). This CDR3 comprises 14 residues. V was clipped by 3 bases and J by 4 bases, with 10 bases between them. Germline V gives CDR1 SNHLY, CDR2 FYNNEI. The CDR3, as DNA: TGTGCCAGCAGTGACACGACAGGTAATCAGCCCCAGCATTTT. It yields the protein CASSDTTGNQPQHF.

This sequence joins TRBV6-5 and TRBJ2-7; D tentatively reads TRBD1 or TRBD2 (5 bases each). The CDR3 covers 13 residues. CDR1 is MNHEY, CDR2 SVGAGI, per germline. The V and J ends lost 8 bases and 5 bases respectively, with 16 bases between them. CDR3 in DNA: TGTGCCAGCCGGGGCAGGAGGTCCCACGAGCAGTACTTC. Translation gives CASRGRRSHEQYF.

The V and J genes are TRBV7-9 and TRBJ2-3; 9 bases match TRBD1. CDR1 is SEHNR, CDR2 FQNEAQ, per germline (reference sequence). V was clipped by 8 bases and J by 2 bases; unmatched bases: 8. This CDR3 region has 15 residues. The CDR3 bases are TGTGCCAGCGCAATGGGGACAGGGTCCACAGATACGCAGTATTTT. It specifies CASAMGTGSTDTQYF.

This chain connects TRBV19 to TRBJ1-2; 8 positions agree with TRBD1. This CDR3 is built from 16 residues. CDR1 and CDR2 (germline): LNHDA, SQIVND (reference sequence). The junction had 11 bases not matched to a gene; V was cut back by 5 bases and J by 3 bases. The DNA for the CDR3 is TGTGCCAGTAGTTCAACGACAGGGGTAAATTACTATGGCTACACCTTC. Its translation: CASSSTTGVNYYGYTF.

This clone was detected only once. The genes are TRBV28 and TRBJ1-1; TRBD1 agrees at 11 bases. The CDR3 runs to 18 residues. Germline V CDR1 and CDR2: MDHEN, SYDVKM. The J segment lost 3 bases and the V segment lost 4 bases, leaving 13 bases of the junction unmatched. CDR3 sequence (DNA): TGTGCCAGCAGTTCATTCTTTTATGGGGACAGGGGGGACACTGAAGCTTTCTTT. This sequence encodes CASSSFFYGDRGDTEAFF.

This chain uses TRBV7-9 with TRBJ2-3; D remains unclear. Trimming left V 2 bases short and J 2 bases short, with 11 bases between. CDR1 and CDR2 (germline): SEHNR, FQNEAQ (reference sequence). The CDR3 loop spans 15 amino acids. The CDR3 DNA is TGTGCCAGCAGCTTAATGGGCGGATACACAGATACGCAGTATTTT. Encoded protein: CASSLMGGYTDTQYF.

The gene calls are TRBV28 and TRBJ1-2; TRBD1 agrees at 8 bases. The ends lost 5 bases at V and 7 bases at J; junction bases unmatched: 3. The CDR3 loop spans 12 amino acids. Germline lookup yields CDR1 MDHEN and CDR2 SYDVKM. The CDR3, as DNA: TGTGCCAGCAGTCGGACAGGGCTTGGCTACACCTTC. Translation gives CASSRTGLGYTF.

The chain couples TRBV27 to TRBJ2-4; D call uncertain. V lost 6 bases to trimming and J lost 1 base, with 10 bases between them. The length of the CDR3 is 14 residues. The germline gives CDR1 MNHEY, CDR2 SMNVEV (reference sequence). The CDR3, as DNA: TGTGCCAGCAGGCGAGTCGGGGCCAAAAACATTCAGTACTTC. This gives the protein CASRRVGAKNIQYF.